These T cell receptor beta chains were read from a single sample in a study of monozygotic twins with cystic fibrosis. Using immunoSEQ multiplex PCR, the repertoire was profiled, and TCRdb retains in-frame clones only, with some absent. The data show fewer than 30,000 clones, about nine tenths seen once. The source material was blood. All receptors come from a girl between 2 and 10 years old with cystic fibrosis. The CDR3 runs from the conserved cysteine through the conserved F or W. D genes are given only for firm matches. The size field is filled for only some rows; it gives once, few, many or a size class.

>TRBV15|TRBJ2-2|-|-
TGTGCCACCAGCAGAGCGCCGACAGGCGCCGGGGAGCTGTTTTTT
CATSRAPTGAGELFF
>TRBV18|TRBJ1-1|-|once
TGTGCCAGCTCACAACCGGGACATCAAAACACTGAAGCTTTCTTT
CASSQPGHQNTEAFF
>TRBV15|TRBJ2-7|TRBD2|-
TGTGCCACCAGCAGAGCGGGAACTAGCGGGATATACGAGCAGTACTTC
CATSRAGTSGIYEQYF
>TRBV18|TRBJ1-2|TRBD1|once
TGTGCCAGCTCACCGGGACAGATATATGGCTACACCTTC
CASSPGQIYGYTF
>TRBV5-1|TRBJ2-1|TRBD2|-
TGCGCCAGCAGCCCCCCCGGGACTAATATCGAGCAGTTCTTC
CASSPPGTNIEQFF
>TRBV19|TRBJ1-5|-|-
TGTGCCAGTATCGAATTTGCAGGGCCAAGACAGCCCCAGCATTTT
CASIEFAGPRQPQHF
>TRBV5-1|TRBJ2-3|-|-
TGCGCCAGCAGCTTAACAGATACGCAGTATTTT
CASSLTDTQYF
>TRBV7-2|TRBJ1-1|-|-
TGTGCCAGCAGCTTACAGGGTGTGGTGAACACTGAAGCTTTCTTT
CASSLQGVVNTEAFF
>TRBV5-4|TRBJ2-1|TRBD2|-
TGTGCCAGCAGCTCCGACGGTGGTAGCGGGGGAGGGGCCTACAATGAGCAGTTCTTC
CASSSDGGSGGGAYNEQFF
>TRBV4-1|TRBJ2-1|-|-
TGCGCCAGCAGCCAAGAATCTCAGGGAAGAACAACCTACAATGAGCAGTTCTTC
CASSQESQGRTTYNEQFF
>TRBV7-2|TRBJ2-3|TRBD1|-
TGTGCCAGCAGCTCCGACAGGGCAACTAGCACAGATACGCAGTATTTT
CASSSDRATSTDTQYF
>TRBV29-1|TRBJ1-2|-|-
TGCAGCGTTGAAGACCCAGGGTCATCCCTCTATGGCTACACCTTC
CSVEDPGSSLYGYTF
>TRBV7-2|TRBJ2-7|-|-
TGTGCCAGCAGCTTTGGTAGGAGGCAGGCCTCCTACGAGCAGTACTTC
CASSFGRRQASYEQYF
>TRBV11-2|TRBJ1-4|-|-
TGTGCCAGCAGCCCATCCCCGGTGATCCGCGAAAAACTGTTTTTT
CASSPSPVIREKLFF
>TRBV6-5|TRBJ1-2|TRBD1|-
TGTGCCAGCAGTTACTCAGGACAGGGAACCTTTTATGGCTACACCTTC
CASSYSGQGTFYGYTF
>TRBV27|TRBJ1-3|-|few
TGTGCCAGCAGTTCAACACAGGGTCCCCGGTCTGGAAACACCATATATTTT
CASSSTQGPRSGNTIYF
>TRBV29-1|TRBJ2-3|-|-
TGCAGCGTTGAGTGGGGAGTTGGGACAGATACGCAGTATTTT
CSVEWGVGTDTQYF
>TRBV2|TRBJ2-3|TRBD1|once
TGTGCCAGCAGCGTTCGACAGGGAGAAGGAGATACGCAGTATTTT
CASSVRQGEGDTQYF
>TRBV6-5|TRBJ1-5|-|-
TGTGCCAGCAGCACGATGGGAGGGCAGCCCCAGCATTTT
CASSTMGGQPQHF
>TRBV5-1|TRBJ2-1|-|-
TGCGCCAGCAGCGCCGCACTAGGGGCGCTGCTGGGTGAGCAGTTCTTC
CASSAALGALLGEQFF
>TRBV30|TRBJ1-2|-|-
TGTGCCTGGAATATCCTGGATAACTATGGCTACACCTTC
CAWNILDNYGYTF
>TRBV7-6|TRBJ1-3|-|-
TGTGCCAGCAGCTTAGAACGGGGCTCTGGAAACACCATATATTTT
CASSLERGSGNTIYF
>TRBV4-3|TRBJ2-1|-|-
TGCGCCAGCAGCCAAGGGGGAGTAGCCTACAATGAGCAGTTCTTC
CASSQGGVAYNEQFF
>TRBV5-1|TRBJ2-3|-|-
TGCGCCAGCAGCTTGGACAGTAGCACAGATACGCAGTATTTT
CASSLDSSTDTQYF
>TRBV30|TRBJ1-5|TRBD1|few
TGTGCCTGGAGTCGGACAGGAGGTCAGCCCCAGCATTTT
CAWSRTGGQPQHF
>TRBV25-1|TRBJ1-1|TRBD1|few
TGTGCCAGCAGTGAAACAGGGGAGAGTACTGAAGCTTTCTTT
CASSETGESTEAFF
>TRBV9|TRBJ1-5|-|-
TGTGCCAGCAGCAGGGGAAACAATCAGCCCCAGCATTTT
CASSRGNNQPQHF
>TRBV25-1|TRBJ2-7|TRBD1|once
TGTGCCAGCAGTGAATTAGGACAGGGTCACGAGCAGTACTTC
CASSELGQGHEQYF
>TRBV4-1|TRBJ2-1|TRBD2|-
TGCGCCAGCAGCCAAGATCGAGCGGGGGGACTCTACAATGAGCAGTTCTTC
CASSQDRAGGLYNEQFF
>TRBV4-1|TRBJ1-4|TRBD1|-
TGCGCCAGCAGTGCAACCGGGACAGGGGTGGAAAAACTGTTTTTT
CASSATGTGVEKLFF
>TRBV5-1|TRBJ1-3|-|-
TGCGCCAGCAGCGAGCAGGCCCCCTCTGGAAACACCATATATTTT
CASSEQAPSGNTIYF
>TRBV18|TRBJ1-2|-|-
TGTGCCAGCTCACCCGTTAACTATGGCTACACCTTC
CASSPVNYGYTF
>TRBV9|TRBJ2-1|-|-
TGTGCCAGCAGCGTAGATCCACTAGCCTTTGACTCCCCCTCCTACAATGAGCAGTTCTTC
CASSVDPLAFDSPSYNEQFF
>TRBV5-1|TRBJ2-2|-|once
TGCGCCAGCAGCTTTGGAGGGGGAACCGGGGAGCTGTTTTTT
CASSFGGGTGELFF
>TRBV2|TRBJ2-7|TRBD1|-
TGTGCCACCTACGTGGACAGGGGGCTCTACGAGCAGTACTTC
CATYVDRGLYEQYF